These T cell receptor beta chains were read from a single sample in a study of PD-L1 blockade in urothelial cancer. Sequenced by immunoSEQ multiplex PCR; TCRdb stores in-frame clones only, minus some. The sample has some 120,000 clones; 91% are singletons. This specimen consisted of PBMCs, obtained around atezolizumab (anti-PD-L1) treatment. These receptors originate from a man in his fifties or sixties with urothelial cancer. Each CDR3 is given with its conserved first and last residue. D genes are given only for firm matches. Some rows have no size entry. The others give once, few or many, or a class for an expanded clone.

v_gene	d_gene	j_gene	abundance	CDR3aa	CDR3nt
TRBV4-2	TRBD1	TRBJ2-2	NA	CASSQEPPTGAFTGELFF	TGTGCCAGCAGCCAAGAGCCCCCGACAGGGGCGTTCACCGGGGAGCTGTTTTTT
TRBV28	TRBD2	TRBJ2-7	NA	CASSPLLGEREYEQYF	TGTGCCAGCAGTCCCCTCCTCGGGGAGCGGGAGTACGAGCAGTACTTC
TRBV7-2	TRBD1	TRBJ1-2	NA	CASSLENRGVSGYTF	TGTGCCAGCAGCTTAGAAAACAGGGGCGTCTCTGGCTACACCTTC
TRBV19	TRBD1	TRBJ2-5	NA	CANQTGGRGETQYF	TGTGCCAACCAGACAGGGGGCAGGGGAGAGACCCAGTACTTC
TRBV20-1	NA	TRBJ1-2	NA	CSARYSYGYTF	TGCAGTGCTAGATATTCCTATGGCTACACCTTC
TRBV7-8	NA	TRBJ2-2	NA	CASSLVGGQGGELFF	TGTGCCAGCAGCTTAGTGGGGGGGCAGGGTGGGGAGCTGTTTTTT
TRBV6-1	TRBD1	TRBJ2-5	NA	CASSAQGAGETQYF	TGTGCCAGCAGTGCACAGGGGGCTGGAGAGACCCAGTACTTC
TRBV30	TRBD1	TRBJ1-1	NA	CAWSSTTGATEAFF	TGTGCCTGGAGTTCCACGACAGGGGCCACTGAAGCTTTCTTT
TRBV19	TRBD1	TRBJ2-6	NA	CASSIRDRGFSGANVLTF	TGTGCCAGTAGTATCCGGGACAGGGGATTTTCTGGGGCCAACGTCCTGACTTTC
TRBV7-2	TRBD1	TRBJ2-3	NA	CASRTRGGRTDTQYF	TGTGCCAGCAGGACACGAGGGGGCCGGACAGATACGCAGTATTTT
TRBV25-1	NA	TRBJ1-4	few	CASSDPREAGEKLFF	TGTGCCAGCAGTGACCCCAGGGAGGCGGGGGAAAAACTGTTTTTT
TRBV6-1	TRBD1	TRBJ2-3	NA	CASSESYRDSSTQYF	TGTGCCAGCAGTGAATCCTACAGGGACAGCTCAACGCAGTATTTT
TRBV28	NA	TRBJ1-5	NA	CASSFRGRALNQPQHF	TGTGCCAGCAGTTTCCGAGGGCGGGCCCTAAATCAGCCCCAGCATTTT
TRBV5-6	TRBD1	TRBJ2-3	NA	CASSLDWIQQGRTDTQYF	TGTGCCAGCAGCTTGGATTGGATCCAACAGGGGCGCACAGATACGCAGTATTTT
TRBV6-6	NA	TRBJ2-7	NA	CASSYHREYEQYF	TGTGCCAGCAGCTATCACAGGGAATACGAGCAGTACTTC
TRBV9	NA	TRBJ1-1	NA	CASSSISERTEAFF	TGTGCCAGCAGCTCTATTTCGGAGCGGACTGAAGCTTTCTTT
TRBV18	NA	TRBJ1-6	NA	CASSPAAEGDSPLHF	TGTGCCAGCTCACCCGCGGCAGAGGGGGATTCACCCCTCCACTTT
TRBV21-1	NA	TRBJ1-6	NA	CASSKGCRDRVNSPLHF	TGTGCCAGCAGCAAAGGGTGCCGGGACAGAGTTAATTCACCCCTCCACTTT
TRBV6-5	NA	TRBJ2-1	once	CASVGGGGWNEQFF	TGTGCCAGCGTTGGGGGGGGCGGATGGAATGAGCAGTTCTTC
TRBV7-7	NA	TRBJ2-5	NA	CASSLGRVAGLETQYF	TGTGCCAGCAGCTTAGGAAGGGTTGCAGGGTTGGAGACCCAGTACTTC
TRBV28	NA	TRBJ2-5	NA	CASSSYMQETQYF	TGTGCCAGCAGTTCTTACATGCAAGAGACCCAGTACTTC
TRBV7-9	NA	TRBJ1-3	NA	CASTTTISAGNTIYF	TGTGCCAGCACCACGACTATATCGGCTGGAAACACCATATATTTT
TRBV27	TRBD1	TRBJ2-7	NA	CASSPSDRVGYEQYF	TGTGCCAGCAGTCCTTCGGACAGGGTGGGCTACGAGCAGTACTTC
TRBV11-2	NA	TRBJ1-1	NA	CASREGTWTEAFF	TGTGCCAGCAGGGAGGGTACATGGACTGAAGCTTTCTTT
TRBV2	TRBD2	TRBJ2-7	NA	CASSGTPGRVYYEQYF	TGTGCCAGCTCCGGAACTCCCGGGAGGGTGTACTACGAGCAGTACTTC
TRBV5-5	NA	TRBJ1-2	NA	CASSLDERYGYTF	TGTGCCAGCAGCTTGGACGAGAGGTATGGCTACACCTTC
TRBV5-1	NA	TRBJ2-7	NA	CASSSRAPGDEQYF	TGCGCCAGCAGCTCCCGGGCCCCCGGGGACGAGCAGTACTTC
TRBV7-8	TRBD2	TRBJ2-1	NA	CASSYRTSNNEQFF	TGTGCCAGCAGCTACAGGACTAGCAACAATGAGCAGTTCTTC
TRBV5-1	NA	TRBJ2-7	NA	CASSLGLSRFTYEQYF	TGCGCCAGCAGCTTGGGTTTGTCCAGATTTACCTACGAGCAGTACTTC
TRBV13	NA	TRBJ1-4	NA	CASSLRGEEKLFF	TGTGCCAGCAGCTTACGAGGAGAAGAAAAACTGTTTTTT
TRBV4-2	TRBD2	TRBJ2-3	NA	CASSQDAGGGDTQYF	TGTGCCAGCAGCCAAGATGCGGGGGGGGGAGATACGCAGTATTTT
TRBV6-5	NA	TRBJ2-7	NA	CASSYSSAGYGYEQYF	TGTGCCAGCAGTTACTCGTCGGCAGGGTATGGCTACGAGCAGTACTTC
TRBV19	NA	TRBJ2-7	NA	CASSIPQGISYEQYF	TGTGCCAGTAGTATCCCACAGGGCATCTCCTACGAGCAGTACTTC
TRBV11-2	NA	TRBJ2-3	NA	CASSPPAWKGGADTQYF	TGTGCCAGCAGTCCCCCGGCGTGGAAGGGGGGGGCAGATACGCAGTATTTT
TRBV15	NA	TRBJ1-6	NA	CATSRNNNNSPLHF	TGTGCCACCAGCAGAAATAACAATAATTCACCCCTCCACTTT
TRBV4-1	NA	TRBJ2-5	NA	CASSQVPGQTWETQYF	TGCGCCAGCAGCCAAGTCCCCGGACAGACTTGGGAGACCCAGTACTTC
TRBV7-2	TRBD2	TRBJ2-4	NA	CASSLGGGGNIQYF	TGTGCCAGCAGCTTAGGGGGGGGTGGAAACATTCAGTACTTC
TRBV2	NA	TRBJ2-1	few	CASSELQAEQFF	TGTGCCAGCAGTGAATTACAGGCAGAGCAGTTCTTC
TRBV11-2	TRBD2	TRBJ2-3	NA	CASSLVRGRGGTDTQYF	TGTGCCAGCAGCTTAGTACGCGGGAGAGGTGGCACAGATACGCAGTATTTT
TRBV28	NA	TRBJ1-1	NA	CASSFRGSDTEAFF	TGTGCCAGCAGTTTCCGGGGATCGGACACTGAAGCTTTCTTT
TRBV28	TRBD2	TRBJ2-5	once	CASGTSGRFDGGETQYF	TGTGCCAGCGGGACTAGCGGGAGGTTCGATGGCGGGGAGACCCAGTACTTC
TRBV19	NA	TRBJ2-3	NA	CASSIGGHYTDTQYF	TGTGCCAGTAGTATTGGTGGACATTACACAGATACGCAGTATTTT
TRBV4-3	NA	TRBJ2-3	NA	CASSPPGAFDTQYF	TGCGCCAGCAGCCCACCCGGAGCGTTCGATACGCAGTATTTT
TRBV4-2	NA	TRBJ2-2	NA	CASSQAGHRELFF	TGTGCCAGCAGCCAAGCGGGTCACCGGGAGCTGTTTTTT
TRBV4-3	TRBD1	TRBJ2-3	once	CASSIDRGNTQYF	TGCGCCAGCAGCATCGACAGGGGAAATACGCAGTATTTT
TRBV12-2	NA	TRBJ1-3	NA	CASRLAGQGNTIYF	TGTGCAAGTCGCTTAGCGGGACAGGGAAACACCATATATTTT
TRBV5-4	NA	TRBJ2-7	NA	CASSLQGYEQYF	TGTGCCAGCAGCTTACAGGGCTACGAGCAGTACTTC
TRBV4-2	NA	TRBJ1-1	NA	CASSYRDKNTEAFF	TGTGCCAGCAGCTACAGGGATAAGAACACTGAAGCTTTCTTT
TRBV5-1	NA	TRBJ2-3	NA	CATAGQGSDTQYF	TGCGCCACAGCCGGGCAGGGATCAGATACGCAGTATTTT
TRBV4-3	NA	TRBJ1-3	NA	CASSQDSRADTIYF	TGCGCCAGCAGCCAAGATAGCAGGGCGGACACCATATATTTT
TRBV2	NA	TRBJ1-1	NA	CASHPGHRNTEAFF	TGTGCCAGCCACCCTGGACACAGGAACACTGAAGCTTTCTTT
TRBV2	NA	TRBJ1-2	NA	CASRVTGNYGYTF	TGTGCCAGCAGGGTTACAGGAAACTATGGCTACACCTTC
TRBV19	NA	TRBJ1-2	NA	CASSIGRGHYGYTF	TGTGCCAGTAGTATAGGGAGGGGTCACTATGGCTACACCTTC
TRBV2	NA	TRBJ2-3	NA	CASRSMDTQYF	TGTGCCAGCAGATCTATGGATACGCAGTATTTT